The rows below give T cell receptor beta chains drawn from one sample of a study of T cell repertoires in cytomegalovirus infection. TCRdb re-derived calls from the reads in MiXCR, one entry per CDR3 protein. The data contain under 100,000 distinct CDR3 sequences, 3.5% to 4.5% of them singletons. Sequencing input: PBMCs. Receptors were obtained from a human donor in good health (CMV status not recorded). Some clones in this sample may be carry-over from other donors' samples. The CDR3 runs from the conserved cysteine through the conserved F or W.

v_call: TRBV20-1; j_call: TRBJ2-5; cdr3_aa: CSAGTAGGKETQYF
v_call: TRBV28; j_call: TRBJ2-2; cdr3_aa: CASSLSVRVPGELFF
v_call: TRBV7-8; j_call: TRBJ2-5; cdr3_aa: CASSDTGLAGETQYF
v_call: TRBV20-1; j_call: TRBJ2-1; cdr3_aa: CSARLVANEQFF
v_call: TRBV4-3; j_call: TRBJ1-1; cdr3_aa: CASSQGYGLTEAFF
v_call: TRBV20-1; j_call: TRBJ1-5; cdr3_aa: CSARMGAGVGQPQHF
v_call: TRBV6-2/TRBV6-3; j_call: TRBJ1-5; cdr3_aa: CASSTWDRQSNQPQHF
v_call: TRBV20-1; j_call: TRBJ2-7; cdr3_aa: CSARVGQGIEQYF
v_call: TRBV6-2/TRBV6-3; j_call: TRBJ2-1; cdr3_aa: CASRRSGTGGVDEQFF
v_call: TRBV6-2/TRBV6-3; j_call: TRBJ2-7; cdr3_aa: CASLSPGIEQYF
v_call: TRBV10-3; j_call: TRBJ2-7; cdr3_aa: CAIRATGSSYEQYF
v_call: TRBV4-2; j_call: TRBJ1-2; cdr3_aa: CASSQRRGTRASYTF
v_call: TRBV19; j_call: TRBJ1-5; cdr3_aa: CASRRGSGRPDQPQHF
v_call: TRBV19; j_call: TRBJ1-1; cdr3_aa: CASSPRDFYTEAFF
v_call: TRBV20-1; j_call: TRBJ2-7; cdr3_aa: CSASLEPPPYEQYF
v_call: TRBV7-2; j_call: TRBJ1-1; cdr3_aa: CASRLRQGTTEAFF
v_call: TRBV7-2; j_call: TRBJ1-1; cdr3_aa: CASSSGLVNTEAFF
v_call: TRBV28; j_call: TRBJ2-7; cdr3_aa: CASTLHGARYEQYF
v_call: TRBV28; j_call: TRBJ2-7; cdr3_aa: CASSLGWASGGSYEQYF
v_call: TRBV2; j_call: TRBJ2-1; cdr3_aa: CASTGSSSYNEQFF
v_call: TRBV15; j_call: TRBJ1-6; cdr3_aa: CATTLKGSSPLHF
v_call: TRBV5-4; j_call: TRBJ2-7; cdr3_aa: CASSSSAGTSVYEQYF
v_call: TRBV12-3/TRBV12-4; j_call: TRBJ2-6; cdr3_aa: CASLWQLGANVLTF
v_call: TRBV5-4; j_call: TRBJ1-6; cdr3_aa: CASSPHSLRTSLFNSPLHF
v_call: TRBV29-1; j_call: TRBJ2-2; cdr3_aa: CSVHGDRASNTGELFF
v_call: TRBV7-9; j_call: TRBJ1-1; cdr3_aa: CASSFGRGTEAFF
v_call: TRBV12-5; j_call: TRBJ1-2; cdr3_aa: CASGTDRGYTF
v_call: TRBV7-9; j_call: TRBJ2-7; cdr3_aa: CASSHSTGVYEQYF
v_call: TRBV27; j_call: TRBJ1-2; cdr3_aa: CASSPTGGSTGYTF
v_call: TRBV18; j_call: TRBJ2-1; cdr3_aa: CASSVKGIGLAGPSSYNEQFF